This section outlines one TCR beta chain sequence together with its context. Which antigen it targets is not known. Base qualities are not provided; no much larger clone lies one nucleotide away. TCRbeta CDR3 regions were amplified from genomic DNA by means of the immunoSEQ Assay, a bias-controlled multiplex PCR. Per the authors' processing: Nucleated cell counts per sample were estimated from amplification of reference gene primers within the assay. Sequence reads were collapsed and filtered to measure the absolute abundance of every unique TCRbeta CDR3 rearrangement. For each sample, productive Simpson clonality was calculated as the square root of Simpson's diversity index across productive rearrangements. TCRdb retrieved this table from immuneACCESS and kept in-frame rearrangements only. Not all clones are present; in checked studies, unresolved V genes account for under half, and no reason is known for the remainder. The V and J calls and clone size are taken from that table; D and trimming were inferred from the DNA. This sample comprises tens of thousands of clones, roughly 79% of them detected only once. The top ten clonotypes cover 4% to 6% of the sample.

This entry comes from a study of blood T cell repertoires in COVID-19 (dated by TCRdb to about 2020). About the study as a whole: The collaborator samples originated in the United States, Italy and Spain and spanned the acute and convalescent phases of COVID-19. Samples came from the ongoing ImmuneRACE study (first 160 participants) plus 1,254 subjects from 6 global collaborators. The prospective study material was composed of cDNA or gDNA derived from T cells, B-cell-depleted T cells, or PBMCs. HLA class I and class II types, where available, came from metadata supplied by the sample provider rather than from assay-based typing. The repertoires were released in a freely available public database meant as a resource for research on the immune response to SARS-CoV-2. Nearly every sample came with metadata listing a de-identified subject ID, COVID-19 status, age in years and sex. Subjects who had been exposed to COVID-19, were actively infected with it, or had recovered from it provided the deeply sampled blood TCRbeta repertoires that made up the dataset. The full study reports these points: Clinical and demographic metadata were provided uncurated, with the amount varying by source and participant.

One collaborating source in Seattle enrolled patients during active infection and followed them longitudinally through the course of disease. Collaborating institutions collected whole blood in K2EDTA tubes following their own protocols. For TCRbeta analysis, collaborator samples were shipped as frozen whole blood, as isolated PBMCs, or as DNA extracted from either sample type. The cysteine opens and the phenylalanine closes a CDR3 of 15 amino acids. Of all the DNA, just the CDR3 is kept, 45 bases in frame from base 1. Per the germline V gene, MNHEY is the CDR1 and SVGAGI is the CDR2. A distance of 15 bases separates the germline ends of V and J, which lose 6 bases and 1 base respectively.

The sample consisted of peripheral blood. The rearrangement joined TRBV6-5 to TRBJ1-2; possibly the D gene is TRBD1, per 6 matching bases. This receptor was identified in a man older than 75 with COVID-19, enrolled during active disease. The CDR3 protein is CASSKTLQGNYGYTF. The nucleotides read TGTGCCAGCAGCAAAACCCTACAGGGTAACTATGGCTACACCTTC.